Listed below are T cell receptor beta chains from one sample, sequenced in a study of type 1 regulatory T cells. What these receptors recognize is not known. From the reads, TCRdb called clonotypes with MiXCR, one entry per CDR3 protein. The table has 20,000 to 25,000 distinct CDR3 sequences, more than 45% seen once; the top ten hold 4.8%. The sample taken for sequencing was cultured T cells, either the whole culture or a sorted T cell fraction (not recorded which). Receptors originate from a human donor in good health. The CDR3 runs from the conserved cysteine through the conserved F or W. Each record gives: J gene, clone size, V gene, D gene, CDR3 DNA, CDR3 protein. D genes are given only for firm matches. The size entry is marked missing in some rows and otherwise reads once, few, many or a size class.

TRBJ1-2 many TRBV12-3/TRBV12-4 - TGTGCCAGCAGTCTAGGGGGGTCAGGCTATGGCTACACCTTC CASSLGGSGYGYTF
TRBJ2-3 many TRBV11-2 - TGTGCCAGCAGCTTAAAGGGGGGGCTCACAGATACGCAGTATTTT CASSLKGGLTDTQYF
TRBJ2-1 - TRBV20-1 - TGCAGTGCCGAGGGGGCCTACAATGAGCAGTTCTTC CSAEGAYNEQFF
TRBJ1-2 - TRBV20-1 - TGCAGTGCTAACAGAAACGACATCCCCATCCTCGGCTACACCTTC CSANRNDIPILGYTF
TRBJ2-2 - TRBV7-9 - TGTGCCAGCAGCCCCTTGGGGCTGAACACCGGGGAGCTGTTTTTT CASSPLGLNTGELFF
TRBJ2-1 few TRBV5-1 TRBD2 TGCGCCAGCAGTTCAGGACTAGCGGGAGTGCTTGAGCAGTTCTTC CASSSGLAGVLEQFF
TRBJ2-2 - TRBV4-1 - TGCGCCAGCAGCCGGCTCGCCAGCCCCGGGGAGCTGTTTTTT CASSRLASPGELFF
TRBJ1-1 - TRBV6-6 - TGTGCCAGCAGTTACCCCGGGACCGTAGGCTACACTGAAGCTTTCTTT CASSYPGTVGYTEAFF
TRBJ2-3 few TRBV6-1 TRBD2 TGTGCCAGCAGTGAAGCGGTCGGGCTAGCGGGGCCACTCACAGATACGCAGTATTTT CASSEAVGLAGPLTDTQYF
TRBJ2-2 - TRBV11-2 - TGTGCCAGCAGCCCCAGACCGACCGGGGAGCTGTTTTTT CASSPRPTGELFF
TRBJ1-1 - TRBV12-3/TRBV12-4 - TGTGCCAGCAGTCCACGTGGGAGGGGGGTGATCCTGAACACTGAAGCTTTCTTT CASSPRGRGVILNTEAFF
TRBJ2-7 - TRBV12-3/TRBV12-4 TRBD2 TGTGCCAGCAGTCGACTAGCGGGGGGGGTCGAGCAGTACTTC CASSRLAGGVEQYF
TRBJ1-6 - TRBV7-9 TRBD1 TGTGCCAGCAGTAAGACAGGGGACGAGACCTCACCCCTCCACTTT CASSKTGDETSPLHF
TRBJ2-1 - TRBV19 TRBD1 TGTGCCAGTAAGGGGGACAGGGTCTCCTACAATGAGCAGTTCTTC CASKGDRVSYNEQFF
TRBJ2-3 - TRBV6-2/TRBV6-3 - TGTGCCAGCAGTTTAGGTATTAGCGGAAGCACAGATACGCAGTATTTT CASSLGISGSTDTQYF
TRBJ2-3 - TRBV5-4 TRBD2 TGTGCCAGCAGCCAGACTAGCGGGGGCACAGATACGCTGTATTTT CASSQTSGGTDTLYF
TRBJ2-3 - TRBV7-3 - TGTGCCAGCAGCTTCTCCGGGATCGGCACAGATACGCAGTATTTT CASSFSGIGTDTQYF
TRBJ1-1 - TRBV19 - TGTGCCAGTAAGGGGCAGATATTAATGAACACTGAAGCTTTCTTT CASKGQILMNTEAFF
TRBJ1-5 - TRBV11-2 - TGTGCCAGCAGCTCTCGTGCAGGGGTTCAGCCCCAGCATTTT CASSSRAGVQPQHF
TRBJ2-7 - TRBV28 - TGTGCCAGCCGTGGGGTTGGGGGCACCTACGAGCAGTACTTC CASRGVGGTYEQYF
TRBJ1-1 - TRBV9 TRBD1 TGTGCCAGCAGTCGACAGGGCACCGAAGCTTTCTTT CASSRQGTEAFF
TRBJ2-7 once TRBV6-6 TRBD2 TGTGCCGCCGGGGGGGGTCTGTCCTACGAGCAGTACTTC CAAGGGLSYEQYF
TRBJ2-5 - TRBV10-3 - TGTGCCATCAGTGTGGGGGGCTCATACCAAGAGACCCAGTACTTC CAISVGGSYQETQYF
TRBJ1-1 - TRBV25-1 - TGTGCCAGCAGTGATCGTAACACTGAAGCTTTCTTT CASSDRNTEAFF
TRBJ2-1 - TRBV5-1 - TGCGCCAGCAGCTTGAGAGCCTCCAGTGATGAGCAGTTCTTC CASSLRASSDEQFF
TRBJ2-7 few TRBV11-2 TRBD1 TGTGCCAGCAGCTCGGGACAGGTCCCCTACGAGCAGTACTTC CASSSGQVPYEQYF
TRBJ1-2 few TRBV20-1 - TGCAGTGCTAGAGATATTCAGGGCGAAGGGAATGGTGTTGGCTACACCTTC CSARDIQGEGNGVGYTF
TRBJ1-1 few TRBV12-3/TRBV12-4 - TGTGCCAGCAGTGTGAGCACTGAAGCTTTCTTT CASSVSTEAFF
TRBJ1-5 - TRBV10-3 TRBD1 TGTGCCATCAGTGAGCCGCAGGGGGCTTTTCAGCCCCAGCATTTT CAISEPQGAFQPQHF
TRBJ1-4 - TRBV2 TRBD1 TGTGCCAGCAGTAAAGGACAGGGGAGGCATGAAAAACTGTTTTTT CASSKGQGRHEKLFF
TRBJ2-5 - TRBV3-1 - TGTGCCAGCAGCCTTACGCCCCTCGACAGAACAGGGGAGACCCAGTACTTC CASSLTPLDRTGETQYF
TRBJ2-5 few TRBV12-3/TRBV12-4 - TGTGCCAGCAGTGAGATAAGGGAGACCCAGTACTTC CASSEIRETQYF
TRBJ2-7 medium-sized TRBV5-1 - TGCGCCAGCAGCTGGACCACCACGACCAAATCCTACGAGCAGTACTTC CASSWTTTTKSYEQYF
TRBJ2-3 - TRBV23-1 TRBD2 TGCGCCAGCAGCCATCAGTTGGAGCGGGGGGGCCCAGATACGCAGTATTTT CASSHQLERGGPDTQYF
TRBJ2-7 many TRBV7-8 - TGTGCCAGCAGCTTTTTTAGCGGCGAGCAGTACTTC CASSFFSGEQYF
TRBJ2-7 few TRBV7-8 TRBD2 TGTGCCAGCAGCCTAAGACTAGCGGGGGGGCCAGTAGAGCAGTACTTC CASSLRLAGGPVEQYF
TRBJ1-6 - TRBV7-3 - TGTGCCAGCAGCTTGGGGGGGAAGGGGGATTCACCCCTCCACTTT CASSLGGKGDSPLHF
TRBJ2-1 - TRBV11-3 TRBD2 TGTGCCAGCAGCTTAGGTGGGGCTGCGGGGGGACCTTACAATGAGCAGTTCTTC CASSLGGAAGGPYNEQFF
TRBJ1-1 medium-sized TRBV6-6 - TGTGCCAGCAGTTACTCACAGGGCCTGAACACTGAAGCTTTCTTT CASSYSQGLNTEAFF
TRBJ1-1 few TRBV7-9 - TGTGCCAGCAGCCTAGCGGAGACAGCGAACACTGAAGCTTTCTTT CASSLAETANTEAFF
TRBJ2-7 - TRBV27 - TGTGCCAGCAGTTTAAGGGGGGATGGCTACGAGCAGTACTTC CASSLRGDGYEQYF
TRBJ2-7 - TRBV12-3/TRBV12-4 - TGTGCCAGCAGGAGACAGACTGATTCCTACGAGCAGTACTTC CASRRQTDSYEQYF
TRBJ2-3 once TRBV18 - TGTGCCAGCTCACCACAGGGAGCCACTAGCACAGATACGCAGTATTTT CASSPQGATSTDTQYF
TRBJ2-1 medium-sized TRBV2 - TGTGCCAGCGGTGGGCAGGGGTTTGGTGAGCAGTTCTTC CASGGQGFGEQFF
TRBJ1-5 once TRBV6-5 - TGTGCCAGCAGCCCCCAGGTTGGCGGCAATCAGCCCCAGCATTTT CASSPQVGGNQPQHF
TRBJ1-3 - TRBV11-3 - TGTGCCAGCAGCTTAAGACAGGACTCTGGAAACACCATATATTTT CASSLRQDSGNTIYF
TRBJ1-2 - TRBV15 TRBD1 TGTGCCACCAGCAGCTCCGGGACAGACAACTATGGCTACACCTTC CATSSSGTDNYGYTF
TRBJ2-5 - TRBV27 TRBD1 TGTGCCAGCAGTTTATTCGGACAGGGAGAGACCCAGTACTTC CASSLFGQGETQYF
TRBJ2-5 - TRBV7-2 - TGTGCCAGCAGCTTAGGACGGGGGCCAAGCAGAGAGACCCAGTACTTC CASSLGRGPSRETQYF
TRBJ2-7 - TRBV5-1 - TGCGCCAGCAGCTCCCAAGGGGGGTCCCTCTCCTACGAGCAGTACTTC CASSSQGGSLSYEQYF
TRBJ1-1 few TRBV7-2 - TGTGCCAGCAGCCTCTCCAGGGTTAGCGCTGAAGCTTTCTTT CASSLSRVSAEAFF
TRBJ2-2 few TRBV2 - TGTGCCAGCAGTGTCCGGGACGGCACCGGGGAGCTGTTTTTT CASSVRDGTGELFF
TRBJ2-7 medium-sized TRBV5-1 TRBD1 TGCGCCAGCAGCCCGACAGGGACCTACGAGCAGTACTTC CASSPTGTYEQYF
TRBJ1-1 once TRBV7-7 - TGTGCCAGCAGCCCCACATTGAACACTGAAGCTTTCTTT CASSPTLNTEAFF
TRBJ1-5 many TRBV10-2 - TGCGCCAGCAGTACAGGGCAAGCTCAGCCCCAGCATTTT CASSTGQAQPQHF
TRBJ1-1 - TRBV5-1 - TGCGCCAGCAGCACGGGGGGGGTGCGCGCCACTGAAGCTTTCTTT CASSTGGVRATEAFF
TRBJ1-1 many TRBV18 - TGTGCCAGCTCACCTCAGGGTTTGGGCACTGAAGCTTTCTTT CASSPQGLGTEAFF
TRBJ1-5 - TRBV5-1 - TGCGCCAGCAGCTTGCTTGGGAATAGCAATCAGCCCCAGCATTTT CASSLLGNSNQPQHF